This T cell receptor beta chain is drawn from a study of blood T cells in healthy people across ages. This clonotype was recorded a few times. Its antigen remains unknown. Study-level findings and limits: PBMCs went unsorted, and a conclusive naive versus antigen-experienced comparison was therefore prevented. Older individuals had lower TCR beta diversity per million T cells (the decline was roughly linear).

A second roughly 6 to 12 cycle PCR used barcoded and J-beta primers. The study obtained at least 2.5 million CDR3-containing paired-end reads from every sample. TCRdb called the 5' RACE reads again in MiXCR, with one record for every CDR3 protein. The table includes over a million distinct CDR3 sequences, around 43% detected once. V was clipped by 0 bases and J by 4 bases; unmatched bases: 3. The CDR3 has 16 amino acids. Germline values: CDR1 SEHNR, CDR2 FQNEAQ (reference sequence). This chain links TRBV7-9 with TRBJ2-1, with 10 bases aligning to TRBD1. The receptor comes from a woman aged 55-70 years in good health. Sequenced material: blood. The CDR3 loop is CASSLATGGSYNEQFF. The CDR3 coding sequence is TGTGCCAGCAGCTTAGCGACAGGGGGCTCATACAATGAGCAGTTCTTC.